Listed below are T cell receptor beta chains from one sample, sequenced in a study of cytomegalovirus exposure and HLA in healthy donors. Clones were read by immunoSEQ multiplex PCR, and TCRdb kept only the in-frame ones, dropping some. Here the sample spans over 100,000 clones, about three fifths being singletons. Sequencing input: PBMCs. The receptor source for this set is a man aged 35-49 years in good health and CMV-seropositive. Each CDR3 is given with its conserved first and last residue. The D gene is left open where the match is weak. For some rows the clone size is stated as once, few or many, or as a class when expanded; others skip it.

cdr3_nt: TGTGCCAGCAGAAGACAGGGGGATCCTGAAGACGAAAACTATGGCTACACCTTC; cdr3_aa: CASRRQGDPEDENYGYTF; d_call: TRBD1; v_call: TRBV9; j_call: TRBJ1-2; clone_size: NA
cdr3_nt: TGTGCCAGCAGCTTGCCTCCGGTGGCGGGGGGATCCTACGAGCAGTACTTC; cdr3_aa: CASSLPPVAGGSYEQYF; d_call: TRBD2; v_call: TRBV7-8; j_call: TRBJ2-7; clone_size: NA
cdr3_nt: TGTGCCAGCAGCTTAAGGACAGGAGTTTTTAATCAGCCCCAGCATTTT; cdr3_aa: CASSLRTGVFNQPQHF; d_call: TRBD1; v_call: TRBV28; j_call: TRBJ1-5; clone_size: NA
cdr3_nt: TGTGCCAGCAGCACTAACAGGGAGAGGCAGTTCTTC; cdr3_aa: CASSTNRERQFF; d_call: NA; v_call: TRBV7-2; j_call: TRBJ2-1; clone_size: NA
cdr3_nt: TGTGCCTGGAACAGACGTGACGAGCAGTACTTC; cdr3_aa: CAWNRRDEQYF; d_call: NA; v_call: TRBV30; j_call: TRBJ2-7; clone_size: NA
cdr3_nt: TGCAGCGTTGATACGGGCCGCAGGGGGTACGGGGAGCTGTTTTTT; cdr3_aa: CSVDTGRRGYGELFF; d_call: TRBD1; v_call: TRBV29-1; j_call: TRBJ2-2; clone_size: NA
cdr3_nt: TGCGCCAGCAGCGCGACCTGGGGCAGGGGGTCGGGAGAGACCCAGTACTTC; cdr3_aa: CASSATWGRGSGETQYF; d_call: TRBD1; v_call: TRBV4-1; j_call: TRBJ2-5; clone_size: NA
cdr3_nt: TGTGCCAGCAGCCCCCGGACAGGGTACGAGCAGTACTTC; cdr3_aa: CASSPRTGYEQYF; d_call: TRBD1; v_call: TRBV5-6; j_call: TRBJ2-7; clone_size: once
cdr3_nt: TGTGCCAGCAGCCCCCAGGGCAATCAGCCCCAGCATTTT; cdr3_aa: CASSPQGNQPQHF; d_call: NA; v_call: TRBV7-8; j_call: TRBJ1-5; clone_size: NA
cdr3_nt: TGCGCCAGCAGCCAAGATAGCGTTACTAATTCACCCCTCCACTTT; cdr3_aa: CASSQDSVTNSPLHF; d_call: NA; v_call: TRBV4-3; j_call: TRBJ1-6; clone_size: NA
cdr3_nt: TGTGCCATCAGTGACAGTTACAATGAGCAGTTCTTC; cdr3_aa: CAISDSYNEQFF; d_call: NA; v_call: TRBV10-3; j_call: TRBJ2-1; clone_size: NA
cdr3_nt: TGTGCCAGCAGTTTATCGAGGGGCACAGATACGCAGTATTTT; cdr3_aa: CASSLSRGTDTQYF; d_call: NA; v_call: TRBV27; j_call: TRBJ2-3; clone_size: NA
cdr3_nt: TGTGCCACCAGAGGGGGTCTGAACACTGAAGCTTTCTTT; cdr3_aa: CATRGGLNTEAFF; d_call: NA; v_call: TRBV15; j_call: TRBJ1-1; clone_size: NA
cdr3_nt: TGTGCCAGCTCAGGAAGTCGGGATCAGCCCCAGCATTTT; cdr3_aa: CASSGSRDQPQHF; d_call: NA; v_call: TRBV18; j_call: TRBJ1-5; clone_size: NA
cdr3_nt: TGTGCCAGCAGCTTAGGGGGGGGAACCGTCTATGGCTACACCTTC; cdr3_aa: CASSLGGGTVYGYTF; d_call: NA; v_call: TRBV11-2; j_call: TRBJ1-2; clone_size: NA
cdr3_nt: TGTGCCAGTAGTATGGCACCCCCAGATACGCAGTATTTT; cdr3_aa: CASSMAPPDTQYF; d_call: NA; v_call: TRBV19; j_call: TRBJ2-3; clone_size: few
cdr3_nt: TGTGCCAGCAGCTTTAGCGGGAGCTCAGATACGCAGTATTTT; cdr3_aa: CASSFSGSSDTQYF; d_call: TRBD2; v_call: TRBV5-6; j_call: TRBJ2-3; clone_size: NA